The 18 T cell receptor beta chains in this list originate from one sample, sequenced in a study of early T cells in non-severe SARS-CoV-2 infection. TCRdb analysed the 5' RACE reads with MiXCR anew, one entry per CDR3 protein. Of roughly 77,000 distinct CDR3 sequences listed, approximately 12% are singletons. Material for sequencing was whole blood. These TCRs come from an adult who was a healthcare worker with PCR-confirmed SARS-CoV-2 infection or an uninfected control (not recorded which).

This clonotype appeared many times. The rearrangement joins TRBV19 to TRBJ2-1; D unclear. Per the germline V gene, CDR1 is LNHDA and CDR2 is SQIVND (reference sequence). The CDR3 has 16 residues. Trimming took off 3 bases at V and 0 bases at J, with 12 bases between the two ends. The CDR3 nucleotides read TGTGCCAGTAGTATGGGTGGGGATAGCTCCTACAATGAGCAGTTCTTC. Its protein is CASSMGGDSSYNEQFF.

This clonotype was seen a few times. V gene TRBV9 combines with J gene TRBJ2-1; 8 positions match TRBD2. Germline V gives CDR1 SGDLS, CDR2 YYNGEE. This CDR3 region has 16 residues. J was trimmed by 4 bases and V by 2 bases; bases with no gene match: 8. This chain's CDR3 is CASSVNTGGPYNEQFF. DNA for the CDR3: TGTGCCAGCAGCGTGAACACGGGGGGGCCTTACAATGAGCAGTTCTTC.

The chain is built from TRBV6-5 and TRBJ1-4; TRBD1 agrees at 8 bases. This CDR3 is 16 amino acids long. Unmatched junction bases numbered 5, after V lost 5 bases and J lost 0 bases. Germline-derived CDR1 and CDR2 are MNHEY and SVGAGI. The CDR3 is CASSQDRAPTNEKLFF. CDR3 nucleotides: TGTGCCAGCAGTCAGGACAGGGCACCAACTAATGAAAAACTGTTTTTT.

This clonotype was seen repeatedly, ten times or more. The rearrangement uses TRBV10-2 and TRBJ2-7; D is perhaps TRBD1 (6 bases). Trimming took 2 bases from V and 5 from J, leaving 10 bases between them. CDR1 WSHSY and CDR2 SAAADI come from the germline V gene. The CDR3 has 13 residues. The CDR3 here is CASSETGSDEQYF. The CDR3 DNA reads as TGCGCCAGCAGTGAGACAGGGTCGGACGAGCAGTACTTC.

The chain combines TRBV11-2 with TRBJ2-1; 7 bases match TRBD2. Trimming at V came to 1 base and at J to 9 bases, leaving 6 bases not matched to a gene. This CDR3 contains 14 residues. Germline values: CDR1 SGHAT, CDR2 FQNNGV. The CDR3: CASSLAGGPSEQFF. CDR3 DNA sequence: TGTGCCAGCAGCTTAGCGGGGGGTCCGAGTGAGCAGTTCTTC.

This clonotype has a handful of counts. V is TRBV7-3 and J is TRBJ1-1; D gene ambiguous. This CDR3 comprises 14 residues. Per germline, CDR1 SGHTA and CDR2 FQGTGA. Deletions cut 0 bases from V and 1 base from J, with 6 bases between. In DNA form, the CDR3 reads TGTGCCAGCAGCTTAACGTCCCGGAACACTGAAGCTTTCTTT. Protein product: CASSLTSRNTEAFF.

In this sample, this clonotype turned up many times. The chain employs TRBV7-2 and TRBJ2-2; TRBD2 agrees at 8 bases. The germline V gene encodes CDR1 SGHTA and CDR2 FQGNSA. Trimming removed 5 bases from V and 5 bases from J; junction bases left unmatched: 7. CDR3 length: 15 amino acids. In nucleotides, the CDR3 is TGTGCCAGCAGCCCCTTCACGGGGGGGACCGGGGAGCTGTTTTTT. Translation gives CASSPFTGGTGELFF.

This clonotype was observed many times. This rearrangement joins TRBV2 to TRBJ2-3, with TRBD1 identical over 8 bases. V shed 7 bases and J 0 bases; nucleotides not matched to a gene: 9. CDR1 and CDR2 from the germline V gene are SNHLY and FYNNEI. The CDR3 has 16 residues. Here the CDR3 DNA reads TGTGCCAGCACCATGGGACAGGTCGATAGCACAGATACGCAGTATTTT. Its translation is CASTMGQVDSTDTQYF. Using reference TRBV2 and TRBJ2-3 for the parts outside the CDR3, the full variable domain is EPEVTQTPSHQVTQMGQEVILRCVPISNHLYFYWYRQILGQKVEFLVSFYNNEISEKSEIFDDQFSVERPDGSNFTLKIRSTKLEDSAMYFCASTMGQVDSTDTQYFGPGTRLTVL.

This clonotype occurred many times. V usage is TRBV11-2 and J usage is TRBJ1-1; D gene uncertain. CDR1 and CDR2 from the germline V gene are SGHAT and FQNNGV. The CDR3 consists of 15 residues. Between the trimmed V and J ends, which lost 5 bases and 4 bases, there was a span of 17 bases. The CDR3, as DNA: TGTGCCAGCAGCCCCCCGAGATCGAGGGCCACTGAAGCTTTCTTT. It specifies CASSPPRSRATEAFF.

The table lists this clonotype with a few counts. The rearrangement links TRBV6-2 or TRBV6-3 to TRBJ2-5; D not certain. The CDR3 is made up of 15 amino acids. The germline V gene has CDR1 MNHEY and CDR2 SVGEGT. The V end was cut by 7 bases, the J end by 0 bases, with 15 bases between. The CDR3 DNA follows: TGTGCCAGCACCGAAGGAGTGGCGGACCAAGAGACCCAGTACTTC. It specifies CASTEGVADQETQYF.

DNA for the CDR3: TGCAGTGCTGACAGGTACTCCTCCTACGAGCAGTACTTC. Translation: CSADRYSSYEQYF. The rearrangement links TRBV20-1 to TRBJ2-7, with D possibly TRBD1 on 6 matching bases. The CDR3 contains 13 residues. Germline assignment: CDR1 DFQATT and CDR2 SNEGSKA (reference sequence). V was shortened by 5 bases and J by 0 bases, with 11 bases between the two germline ends.

This clonotype was found many times. The rearrangement links TRBV5-1 to TRBJ2-3, with 16 positions matching TRBD2. V lost 3 bases and J lost 3; bases outside the gene matches: 4. The germline V gene encodes CDR1 SGHRS and CDR2 YFSETQ. The CDR3 loop spans 17 amino acids. CDR3 DNA: TGCGCCAGCAGCTCCCTGGGACTAGCGGGAGGGACAGATACGCAGTATTTT. Residues: CASSSLGLAGGTDTQYF.

This chain links TRBV18 with TRBJ1-5; no reliable D call. Germline CDR1 and CDR2: KGHSH and LQKENI. This CDR3 has 15 amino acids. V shed 5 bases and J shed 1 base, with 12 bases lying between them. The CDR3 DNA reads as TGTGCCAGCTCAGCGTTGGAGGGAAGCAATCAGCCCCAGCATTTT. This gives the protein CASSALEGSNQPQHF. Full variable domain (remainder filled in from reference TRBV18 and TRBJ1-5): NAGVMQNPRHLVRRRGQEARLRCSPMKGHSHVYWYRQLPEEGLKFMVYLQKENIIDESGMPKERFSAEFPKEGPSILRIQQVVRGDSAAYFCASSALEGSNQPQHFGDGTRLSIL.

This clonotype has only a few counts. The J gene is TRBJ2-5, the V gene TRBV9; D is uncertain. The CDR3 is 13 residues long. CDR1 is SGDLS and CDR2 is YYNGEE in the germline V gene. V was shortened by 0 bases and J by 5 bases, with 8 bases between the two germline ends. The CDR3 DNA reads TGTGCCAGCAGCGTAGGGTTTAGTGAGACCCAGTACTTC. The encoded protein is CASSVGFSETQYF.

This clonotype was detected once. One end of the junction is discordant with germline, which a read error may explain. V and J are TRBV19 and TRBJ1-4; D unresolved. CDR1 and CDR2 from the germline V gene are LNHDA and SQIVND (reference sequence). CDR3 length equals 14 residues. CDR3 sequence (DNA): TGTGCCGGTAGTTGGGGATCGATTAATGAAAAACTGTTTTTT. Translation gives CAGSWGSINEKLFF.

This chain uses TRBV7-9 with TRBJ1-3, with D unclear. Germline V gene lookup returns CDR1 SEHNR and CDR2 FQNEAQ (reference sequence). The CDR3 runs to 15 residues. Trimming took 5 bases from V and 4 from J, leaving 15 bases between them. CDR3 residues: CASSPKLRVGNTIYF. DNA for the CDR3: TGTGCCAGCAGCCCAAAGTTGAGGGTCGGAAACACCATATATTTT. Complete variable domain (other parts from reference TRBV7-9 and TRBJ1-3): DTGVSQNPRHKITKRGQNVTFRCDPISEHNRLYWYRQTLGQGPEFLTYFQNEAQLEKSRLLSDRFSAERPKGSFSTLEIQRTEQGDSAMYLCASSPKLRVGNTIYFGEGSWLTVV.

This clonotype was picked up a small number of times. This sequence joins TRBV10-3 and TRBJ2-7; no clear D. From germline, CDR1 is ENHRY and CDR2 SYGVKD. The V and J ends lost 11 bases and 5 bases respectively, with 19 bases between them. The CDR3 covers 13 residues. The CDR3 coding sequence is TGTGCCTCCACCGCCCTGCAATCCCACGAGCAGTACTTC. Protein product: CASTALQSHEQYF.

At least ten counts were recorded for this clonotype. The CDR3 nucleotides read TGCGCCAGCAGATTCGGCGGGGGCCGGAGGGATACGCAGTATTTT. Its translation: CASRFGGGRRDTQYF. The V call is TRBV5-1, the J call TRBJ2-3; perhaps TRBD2 as D (7 bases). Germline V gene lookup returns CDR1 SGHRS and CDR2 YFSETQ. The CDR3 extends over 15 amino acids. V was trimmed by 5 bases and J by 6 bases, leaving 19 bases between them.